Listed below are T cell receptor beta chains from one sample, sequenced in a study of cytomegalovirus exposure and HLA in healthy donors. The table came from immunoSEQ multiplex PCR; TCRdb's copy has only in-frame clones and leaves some out. The data show about 200,000 clones, 80% to 90% seen once. The source material was PBMCs. Source of these receptors: a woman under 40 in good health and CMV-seropositive. CDR3s include the opening cysteine and the closing phenylalanine or tryptophan. The order of the fields is clone size, J gene, V gene, D gene, CDR3 DNA, CDR3 protein. The D gene is left open where the match is weak. Expanded clones are given a class, and other clones once, few, many or no size at all.

>NA|TRBJ1-5|TRBV19|NA
TGTGCCAGTCGCTCAGGGTCTTTTACCTCGCCCCAGCATTTT
CASRSGSFTSPQHF
>NA|TRBJ2-2|TRBV29-1|TRBD1
TGCAGCGTTGCCGAACGTACAGGGGACACCGGGGAGCTGTTTTTT
CSVAERTGDTGELFF
>once|TRBJ1-1|TRBV2|TRBD1
TGTGCCAGCAGTGATCCCGGACAGGTCTCATCGGTGAAAGCTTTCTTT
CASSDPGQVSSVKAFF
>once|TRBJ2-7|TRBV5-1|TRBD1
TGCGCCAGTAGAATTTCGGGACAGGGCCCTCTCGAGCAGTACTTC
CASRISGQGPLEQYF
>few|TRBJ1-5|TRBV6-6|TRBD1
TGTGCCAGCAGCCGACAGGGTCGGAGCAATCAGCCCCAGCATTTT
CASSRQGRSNQPQHF
>NA|TRBJ1-2|TRBV19|TRBD1
TGTGCCAGCTGTGCAGGGGGATCCTATGGCTACACCTTC
CASCAGGSYGYTF
>NA|TRBJ2-1|TRBV27|TRBD2
TGTGCCAGCAGTATCACTAGCGGGAGTAATGAGCAGTTCTTC
CASSITSGSNEQFF
>few|TRBJ2-1|TRBV7-2|TRBD2
TGTGCCAGCAGCTTGGGTACTAGCGGGAGGTACAATGAGCAGTTCTTC
CASSLGTSGRYNEQFF
>NA|TRBJ1-2|TRBV27|NA
TGTGCCACCTCCGCGCTGGACAGACTAAACTATGGCTACACCTTC
CATSALDRLNYGYTF
>NA|TRBJ2-2|TRBV11-2|NA
TGTGCCAGCAGCTTAGGGCTAGCGAGCACCGGGGAGCTGTTTTTT
CASSLGLASTGELFF
>few|TRBJ2-1|TRBV7-9|TRBD2
TGTGCCAGCAGCTCTCAAGCGGGAGGTGAGCAGTTCTTC
CASSSQAGGEQFF
>NA|TRBJ1-1|TRBV11-2|NA
TGTGCCAGCAGCTTAGAGGGGGGGATCGGCGCTTTCTTT
CASSLEGGIGAFF
>NA|TRBJ2-1|TRBV5-1|NA
TGCGCCAGCAGCACAGCCTCCTACAATGAGCAGTTCTTC
CASSTASYNEQFF
>once|TRBJ2-3|TRBV7-2|NA
TGTGCCAGCAGCTACGACCGGACTAGCACAGATACGCAGTATTTT
CASSYDRTSTDTQYF
>once|TRBJ1-1|TRBV28|NA
TGTGCCAGCGGAGGCTCCGTTGGATTGGCAGCTTTCTTT
CASGGSVGLAAFF
>NA|TRBJ1-1|TRBV27|NA
TGTGCCAGCAGTTTATACCCTTTGGGAGGGTTGACTGAAGCTTTCTTT
CASSLYPLGGLTEAFF
>NA|TRBJ2-7|TRBV28|TRBD2
TGTGCCAGCAGTTTCGCTAGCGGGAGACCCCACGAGCAGTACTTC
CASSFASGRPHEQYF
>few|TRBJ2-7|TRBV11-3|TRBD1
TGTGCCAGCAGCTTAGACGGGACAGGGCGCTACGAGCAGTACTTC
CASSLDGTGRYEQYF
>NA|TRBJ2-1|TRBV9|TRBD2
TGTGCCAGCAGGGCGGGGACTAGCGGGAGGGCCCTCGATGAGCAGTTCTTC
CASRAGTSGRALDEQFF
>once|TRBJ2-2|TRBV5-1|NA
TGCGCCAGCAGCTTGGGTTCTGTAGCCACCGGGGAGCTGTTTTTT
CASSLGSVATGELFF
>NA|TRBJ2-3|TRBV7-2|TRBD2
TGTGCCAGCAGCTCGGCGCGGGGGGGCACAGATACGCAGTATTTT
CASSSARGGTDTQYF
>NA|TRBJ2-4|TRBV29-1|NA
TGCAGCGTTGAATTGAGCAAAAACATTCAGTACTTC
CSVELSKNIQYF
>NA|TRBJ2-3|TRBV7-9|NA
TGTGCCAGCAGGCAGACACTAGATACGCAGTATTTT
CASRQTLDTQYF
>NA|TRBJ1-2|TRBV10-2|TRBD1
TGCGCCAGCAGTGAGCCGGGACAGACCTATGGCTACACCTTC
CASSEPGQTYGYTF
>NA|TRBJ2-2|TRBV18|NA
TGTGCCAGCTCACCCATAGCAAGCCCCGACTACACCGGGGAGCTGTTTTTT
CASSPIASPDYTGELFF
>NA|TRBJ1-2|TRBV27|NA
TGTGCCAGCAGTTCGCTACCACCGGTCTATGGCTACACCTTC
CASSSLPPVYGYTF
>NA|TRBJ2-7|TRBV10-2|TRBD2
TGCGCCAGCAGGGTAGCGGGAGGCCCCTCGGAGCAGTACTTC
CASRVAGGPSEQYF
>NA|TRBJ1-1|TRBV29-1|NA
TGCAGCGTCGAGCGCGGGGGCACTGAAGCTTTCTTT
CSVERGGTEAFF
>NA|TRBJ2-7|TRBV6-1|TRBD1
TGTGCCAGCAGTGAAAGCCGGGACAGGGGCCGTTACGAGCAGTACTTC
CASSESRDRGRYEQYF
>NA|TRBJ2-2|TRBV5-1|TRBD1
TGCGCCAGCAGCTCCTACGGACAGGGAGTCACCGGGGAGCTGTTTTTT
CASSSYGQGVTGELFF
>NA|TRBJ1-1|TRBV2|NA
TGTGCCAGCAGTGAAGCCAGCGGGGCTTTCTTT
CASSEASGAFF
>few|TRBJ2-7|TRBV2|NA
TGTGCCGTTGGGCAGTCCCCTCTCTACGAGCAGTACTTC
CAVGQSPLYEQYF
>NA|TRBJ1-5|TRBV27|TRBD1
TGTGCCAGCAGAGGGACAGGGCTCAATCAGCCCCAGCATTTT
CASRGTGLNQPQHF
>few|TRBJ1-1|TRBV5-1|NA
TGCGCCAGCAGCCTAATTGCAGGGATGAACACTGAAGCTTTCTTT
CASSLIAGMNTEAFF
>NA|TRBJ2-1|TRBV19|TRBD2
TGTGCCAGTAGTATCGACGGACGGGGAGGGGTCGGGAATGAGCAGTTCTTC
CASSIDGRGGVGNEQFF
>few|TRBJ2-7|TRBV7-2|NA
TGTGCCAGCAGCTCTACCTACGAGCAGTACTTC
CASSSTYEQYF
>NA|TRBJ2-7|TRBV6-4|TRBD2
TGTGCCAGCGGATACCCCACTAGCGGGAGTTCGAACGAGCAGTACTTC
CASGYPTSGSSNEQYF
>NA|TRBJ1-1|TRBV27|TRBD1
TGTGCCAGCAGTCTCCAACGGACAGGGTTCATTGAAGCTTTCTTT
CASSLQRTGFIEAFF
>NA|TRBJ2-3|TRBV29-1|TRBD2
TGCAGCGTTGGTTTCGGGAGGGCCGTCACAGATACGCAGTATTTT
CSVGFGRAVTDTQYF
>NA|TRBJ2-1|TRBV7-7|NA
TGTGCTAGCAGCTTAGAACCGGGAAATGAGCAGTTCTTC
CASSLEPGNEQFF
>NA|TRBJ2-1|TRBV9|TRBD1
TGTGCCAGCAGCGTAGACAGGGGGACGGGGATAAATGAGCAGTTCTTC
CASSVDRGTGINEQFF
>few|TRBJ1-2|TRBV5-4|NA
TGTGCCAGCAGCCCTGACACAAACTATGGCTACACCTTC
CASSPDTNYGYTF
>NA|TRBJ1-1|TRBV29-1|TRBD1
TGCAGCGCGAGGACAGGACCCACTGAAGCTTTCTTT
CSARTGPTEAFF
>NA|TRBJ1-5|TRBV15|NA
TGTGCCACCAGCAGAGATCGGAGTGGTCAGCCCCAGCATTTT
CATSRDRSGQPQHF
>NA|TRBJ1-5|TRBV7-2|TRBD1
TGTGCCAGCAGCCCCTTCACAGGGGGTCATCAGCCCCAGCATTTT
CASSPFTGGHQPQHF
>once|TRBJ1-2|TRBV6-1|TRBD1
TGTGCCAGCATACTTAGGACAGGGACTGGCTACACCTTC
CASILRTGTGYTF
>NA|TRBJ2-1|TRBV5-6|NA
TGTGCCAGCAGCCCGGGACTGGTCTACAATGAGCAGTTCTTC
CASSPGLVYNEQFF
>NA|TRBJ2-3|TRBV5-1|NA
TGCGCCAGCAGCTTGGATCTGAGCACAGATACGCAGTATTTT
CASSLDLSTDTQYF
>NA|TRBJ2-7|TRBV9|NA
TGTGCCAGCAGCGTCGCCTACCTCGACGAGCAGTACTTC
CASSVAYLDEQYF
>few|TRBJ1-2|TRBV4-2|NA
TGTGCCAGCAGCCAAGAGTGGCGGCAGCCCTTCGGCTACACCTTC
CASSQEWRQPFGYTF